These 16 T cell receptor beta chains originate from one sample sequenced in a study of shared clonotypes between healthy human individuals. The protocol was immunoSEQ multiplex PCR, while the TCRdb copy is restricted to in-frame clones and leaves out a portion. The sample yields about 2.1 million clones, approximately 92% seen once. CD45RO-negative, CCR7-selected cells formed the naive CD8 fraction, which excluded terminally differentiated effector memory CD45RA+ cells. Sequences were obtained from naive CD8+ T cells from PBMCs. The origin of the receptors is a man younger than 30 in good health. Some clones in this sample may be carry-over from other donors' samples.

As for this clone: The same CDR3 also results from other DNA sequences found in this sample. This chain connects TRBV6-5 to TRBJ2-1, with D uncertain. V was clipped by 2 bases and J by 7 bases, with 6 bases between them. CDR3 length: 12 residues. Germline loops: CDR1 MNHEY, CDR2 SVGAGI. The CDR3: CASSYGRNEQFF. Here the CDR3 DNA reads TGTGCCAGCAGTTACGGTCGTAATGAGCAGTTCTTC.

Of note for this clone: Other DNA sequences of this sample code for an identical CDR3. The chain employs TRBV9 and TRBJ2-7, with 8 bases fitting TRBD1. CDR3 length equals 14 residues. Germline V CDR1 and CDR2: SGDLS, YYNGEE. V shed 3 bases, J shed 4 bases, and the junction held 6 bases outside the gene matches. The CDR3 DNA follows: TGTGCCAGCAGCGCCGGGACAGGACCTTACGAGCAGTACTTC. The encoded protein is CASSAGTGPYEQYF.

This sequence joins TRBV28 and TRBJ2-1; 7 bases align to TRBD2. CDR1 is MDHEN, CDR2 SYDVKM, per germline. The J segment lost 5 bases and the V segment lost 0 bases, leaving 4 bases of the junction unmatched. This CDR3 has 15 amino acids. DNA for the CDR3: TGTGCCAGCAGTTTATGGGGCGGGAGCCACAATGAGCAGTTCTTC. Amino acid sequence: CASSLWGGSHNEQFF.

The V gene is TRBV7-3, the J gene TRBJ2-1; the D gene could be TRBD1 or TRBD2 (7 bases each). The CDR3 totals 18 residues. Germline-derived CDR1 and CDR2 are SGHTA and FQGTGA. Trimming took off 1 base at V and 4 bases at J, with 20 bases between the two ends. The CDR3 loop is CASSLIPPGGESYNEQFF. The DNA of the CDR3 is TGTGCCAGCAGCTTAATCCCCCCAGGGGGGGAATCATACAATGAGCAGTTCTTC.

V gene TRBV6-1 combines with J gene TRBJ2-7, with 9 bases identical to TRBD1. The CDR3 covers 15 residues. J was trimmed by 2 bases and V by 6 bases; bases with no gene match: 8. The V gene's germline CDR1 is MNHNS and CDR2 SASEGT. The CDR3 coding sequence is TGTGCCAGCAGGGGACAGGGAAGACATACCTACGAGCAGTACTTC. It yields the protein CASRGQGRHTYEQYF.

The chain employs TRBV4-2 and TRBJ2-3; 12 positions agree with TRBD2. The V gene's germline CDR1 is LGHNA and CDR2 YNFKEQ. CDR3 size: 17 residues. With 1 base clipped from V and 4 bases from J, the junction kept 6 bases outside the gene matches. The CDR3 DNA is TGTGCCAGCAGCCAAGCTAGCGGGAGGGCCTTCCCAGATACGCAGTATTTT. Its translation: CASSQASGRAFPDTQYF.

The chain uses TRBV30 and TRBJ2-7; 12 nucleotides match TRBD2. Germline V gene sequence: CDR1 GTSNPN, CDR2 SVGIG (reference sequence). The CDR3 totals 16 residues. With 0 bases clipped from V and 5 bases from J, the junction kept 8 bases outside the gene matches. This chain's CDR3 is CAWSVPLAGGRDEQYF. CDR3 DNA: TGTGCCTGGAGTGTACCGCTAGCGGGGGGGCGCGACGAGCAGTACTTC.

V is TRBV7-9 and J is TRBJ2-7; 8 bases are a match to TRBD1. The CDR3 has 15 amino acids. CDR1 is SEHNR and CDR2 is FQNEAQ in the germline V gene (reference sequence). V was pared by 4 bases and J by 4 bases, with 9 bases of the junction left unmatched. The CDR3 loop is CASSSWTGPWYEQYF. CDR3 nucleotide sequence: TGTGCCAGCAGCTCCTGGACAGGGCCTTGGTACGAGCAGTACTTC.

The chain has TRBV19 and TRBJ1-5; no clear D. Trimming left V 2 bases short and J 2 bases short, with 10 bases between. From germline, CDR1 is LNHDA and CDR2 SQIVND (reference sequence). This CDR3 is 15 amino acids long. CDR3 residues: CASSINGEGNQPQHF. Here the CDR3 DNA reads TGTGCCAGTAGTATAAATGGTGAGGGCAATCAGCCCCAGCATTTT. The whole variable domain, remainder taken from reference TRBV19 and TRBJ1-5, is DGGITQSPKYLFRKEGQNVTLSCEQNLNHDAMYWYRQDPGQGLRLIYYSQIVNDFQKGDIAEGYSVSREKKESFPLTVTSAQKNPTAFYLCASSINGEGNQPQHFGDGTRLSIL.

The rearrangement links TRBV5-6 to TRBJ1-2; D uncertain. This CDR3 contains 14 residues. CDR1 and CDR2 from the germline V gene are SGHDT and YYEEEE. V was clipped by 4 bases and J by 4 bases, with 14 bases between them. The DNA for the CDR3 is TGTGCCAGCAGCACGGACGGACTGCTCTATGGCTACACCTTC. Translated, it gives CASSTDGLLYGYTF.

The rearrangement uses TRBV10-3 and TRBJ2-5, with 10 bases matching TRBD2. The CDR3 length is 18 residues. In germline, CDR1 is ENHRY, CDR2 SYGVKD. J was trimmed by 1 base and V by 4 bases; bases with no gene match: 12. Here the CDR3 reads CAISVGGELAGTQETQYF. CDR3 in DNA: TGTGCCATCAGTGTCGGGGGTGAACTAGCGGGAACCCAAGAGACCCAGTACTTC.

The DNA for the CDR3 is TGTGCCAGTAGTATTAGAGGGGCGCCGTGGGGCGAGCAGTACTTC. This translates into CASSIRGAPWGEQYF. The V and J genes are TRBV19 and TRBJ2-7; D may correspond to TRBD1 or TRBD2 (5 bases each). Trimming took 3 bases from V and 6 from J, leaving 18 bases between them. Germline V CDR1 and CDR2: LNHDA, SQIVND (reference sequence). This CDR3 has 15 residues.

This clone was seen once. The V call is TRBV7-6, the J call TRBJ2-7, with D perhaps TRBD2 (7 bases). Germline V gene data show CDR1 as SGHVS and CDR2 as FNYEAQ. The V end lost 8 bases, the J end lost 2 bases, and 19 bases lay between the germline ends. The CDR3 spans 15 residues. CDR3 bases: TGTGCCAGCGGGGGGGCCGGGACGCCAACCTACGAGCAGTACTTC. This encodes CASGGAGTPTYEQYF.

The CDR3 DNA sequence: TGTGCCACCAGTGGCCCGCGACAGGTAGACTACGAGCAGTACTTC. Protein sequence: CATSGPRQVDYEQYF. The chain couples TRBV15 to TRBJ2-7, with D tentatively TRBD1 (6 bases). Germline CDR1 LNHNV, CDR2 YYDKDF (reference sequence). Deletions cut 6 bases from V and 3 bases from J, with 18 bases between. The CDR3 spans 15 residues.

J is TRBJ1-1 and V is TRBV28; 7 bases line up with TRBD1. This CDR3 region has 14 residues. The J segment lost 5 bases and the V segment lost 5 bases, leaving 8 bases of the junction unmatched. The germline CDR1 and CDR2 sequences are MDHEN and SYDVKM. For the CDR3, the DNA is TGTGCCAGCAGTATGAGACAGGGAGGTACTGAAGCTTTCTTT. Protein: CASSMRQGGTEAFF.

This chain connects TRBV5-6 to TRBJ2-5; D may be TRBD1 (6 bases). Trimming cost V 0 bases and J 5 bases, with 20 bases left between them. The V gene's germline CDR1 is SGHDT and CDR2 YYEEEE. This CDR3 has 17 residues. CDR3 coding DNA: TGTGCCAGCAGCTTGGTGTTCGCAGGGGCGATAGAGGAGACCCAGTACTTC. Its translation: CASSLVFAGAIEETQYF.